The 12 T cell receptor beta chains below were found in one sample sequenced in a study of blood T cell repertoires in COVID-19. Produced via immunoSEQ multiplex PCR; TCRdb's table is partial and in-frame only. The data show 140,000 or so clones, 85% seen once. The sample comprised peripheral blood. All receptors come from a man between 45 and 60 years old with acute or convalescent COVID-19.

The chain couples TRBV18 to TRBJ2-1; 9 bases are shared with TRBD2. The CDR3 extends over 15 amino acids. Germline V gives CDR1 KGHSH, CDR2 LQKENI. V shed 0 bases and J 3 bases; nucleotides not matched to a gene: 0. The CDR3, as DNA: TGTGCCAGCTCACCACCTAGCGGGGGCTACAATGAGCAGTTCTTC. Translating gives CASSPPSGGYNEQFF.

CDR3 in DNA: TGCGCCAGCAGTCAATCGCAGACAGCGATGTCCTACGAGCAGTACTTC. It translates to CASSQSQTAMSYEQYF. V is TRBV23-1 and J is TRBJ2-7, with a possible D match to TRBD1 (5 bases). TRBV23-1 is an ORF, with its function uncertain. This CDR3 spans 16 amino acids. V was trimmed by 0 bases and J by 1 base, leaving 13 bases between them.

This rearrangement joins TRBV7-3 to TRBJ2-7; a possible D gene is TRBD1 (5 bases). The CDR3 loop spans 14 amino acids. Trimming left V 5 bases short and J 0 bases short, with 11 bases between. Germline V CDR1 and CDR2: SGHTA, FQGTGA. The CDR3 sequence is CASSPQGSSYEQYF. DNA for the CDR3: TGTGCCAGCAGCCCCCAGGGCAGCTCCTACGAGCAGTACTTC.

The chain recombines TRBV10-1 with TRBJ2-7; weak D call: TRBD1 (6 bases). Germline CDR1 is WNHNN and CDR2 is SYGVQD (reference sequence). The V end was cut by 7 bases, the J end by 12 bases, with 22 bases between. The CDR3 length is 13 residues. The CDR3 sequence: CASNGTQGKGMYF. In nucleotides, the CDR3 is TGCGCCAGCAATGGAACGCAGGGGAAAGGCATGTACTTC.

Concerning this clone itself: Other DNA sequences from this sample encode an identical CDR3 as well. The CDR3 bases are TGTGCCAGCAGTTACCGACAGGGTAGCAATCAGCCCCAGCATTTT. Its protein product is CASSYRQGSNQPQHF. The chain carries TRBV5-5 and TRBJ1-5, with 7 bases lining up with TRBD1. The J segment lost 0 bases and the V segment lost 5 bases, leaving 5 bases of the junction unmatched. CDR3 size: 15 residues. Per germline, CDR1 SGHKS and CDR2 YYEKEE (reference sequence). Together with reference TRBV5-5 and TRBJ1-5, the CDR3 gives the full variable domain: DAGVTQSPTHLIKTRGQQVTLRCSPISGHKSVSWYQQVLGQGPQFIFQYYEKEERGRGNFPDRFSARQFPNYSSELNVNALLLGDSALYLCASSYRQGSNQPQHFGDGTRLSIL.

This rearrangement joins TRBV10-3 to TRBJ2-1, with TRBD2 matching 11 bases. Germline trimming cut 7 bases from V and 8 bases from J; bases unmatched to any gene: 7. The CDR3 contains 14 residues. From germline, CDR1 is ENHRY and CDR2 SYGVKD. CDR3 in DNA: TGTGCCATCAATCCGGGACTAGCGGCGGATGAGCAGTTCTTC. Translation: CAINPGLAADEQFF.

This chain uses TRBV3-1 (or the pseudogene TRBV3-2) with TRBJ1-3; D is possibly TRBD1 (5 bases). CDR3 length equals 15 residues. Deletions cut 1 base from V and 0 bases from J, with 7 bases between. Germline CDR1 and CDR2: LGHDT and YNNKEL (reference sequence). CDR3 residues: CASSQATVSGNTIYF. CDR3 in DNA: TGTGCCAGCAGCCAAGCGACAGTCTCTGGAAACACCATATATTTT.

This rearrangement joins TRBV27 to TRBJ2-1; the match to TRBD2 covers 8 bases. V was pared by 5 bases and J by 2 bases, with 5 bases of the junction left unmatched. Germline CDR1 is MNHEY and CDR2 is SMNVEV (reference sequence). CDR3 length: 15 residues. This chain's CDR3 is CASSDGTRPYNEQFF. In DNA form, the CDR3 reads TGTGCCAGCAGTGACGGGACTAGACCCTACAATGAGCAGTTCTTC.

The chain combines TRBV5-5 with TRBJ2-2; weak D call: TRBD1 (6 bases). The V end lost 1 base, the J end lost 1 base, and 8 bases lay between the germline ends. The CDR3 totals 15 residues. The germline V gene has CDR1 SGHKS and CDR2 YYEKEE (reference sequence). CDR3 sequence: CASSLRDMNTGELFF. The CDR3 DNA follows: TGTGCCAGCAGCTTGCGGGACATGAACACCGGGGAGCTGTTTTTT.

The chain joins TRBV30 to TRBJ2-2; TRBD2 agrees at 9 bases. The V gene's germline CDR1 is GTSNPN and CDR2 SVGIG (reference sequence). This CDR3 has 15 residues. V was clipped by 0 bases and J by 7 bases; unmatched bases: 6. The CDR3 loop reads CAWSVRAGGIGELFF. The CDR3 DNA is TGTGCCTGGAGTGTACGAGCGGGAGGTATCGGGGAGCTGTTTTTT.

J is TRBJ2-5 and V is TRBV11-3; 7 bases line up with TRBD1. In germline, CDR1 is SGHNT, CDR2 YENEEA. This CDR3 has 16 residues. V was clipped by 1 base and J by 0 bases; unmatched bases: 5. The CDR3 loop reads CASSLVVGQDQETQYF. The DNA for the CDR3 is TGTGCCAGCAGCTTAGTAGTAGGACAGGACCAAGAGACCCAGTACTTC.

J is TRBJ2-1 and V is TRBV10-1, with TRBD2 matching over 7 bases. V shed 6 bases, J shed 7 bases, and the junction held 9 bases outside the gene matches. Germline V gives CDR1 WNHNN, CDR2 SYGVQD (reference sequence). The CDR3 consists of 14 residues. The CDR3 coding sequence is TGCGCCAGCAGCTTCTCCGGGGGGTTAAATGAGCAGTTCTTC. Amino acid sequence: CASSFSGGLNEQFF.